This T cell receptor (beta chain) was obtained from a study of CD8+CD57+ T cells in acquired aplastic anemia. This CDR3 has 13 amino acids. In germline, CDR1 is LGHNA, CDR2 YSLEER. Germline trimming cut 3 bases from V and 5 bases from J; bases unmatched to any gene: 2. Patients who underwent sequencing had shown CD8+CD57+ cell expansion by flow cytometry. It was genomic DNA that served as the template for profiling TCR beta VDJ and CDR3. TCRdb analysed the reads with MiXCR anew, one entry per CDR3 protein. The profile shows 100,000 to 150,000 distinct CDR3 sequences, less than 50% of them singletons. This clonotype was seen repeatedly, ten times or more.

This clonotype was obtained from a human donor with aplastic anemia. The sequencing sample was made of sorted CD4+, CD8+, or CD8+CD57+ T cells (not recorded which) from PBMCs. This chain uses TRBV4-3 with TRBJ1-1; 8 bases align to TRBD1. The CDR3 sequence: CASSHYRGTEAFF. In DNA form, the CDR3 reads TGCGCCAGCAGCCACTACAGGGGGACTGAAGCTTTCTTT.